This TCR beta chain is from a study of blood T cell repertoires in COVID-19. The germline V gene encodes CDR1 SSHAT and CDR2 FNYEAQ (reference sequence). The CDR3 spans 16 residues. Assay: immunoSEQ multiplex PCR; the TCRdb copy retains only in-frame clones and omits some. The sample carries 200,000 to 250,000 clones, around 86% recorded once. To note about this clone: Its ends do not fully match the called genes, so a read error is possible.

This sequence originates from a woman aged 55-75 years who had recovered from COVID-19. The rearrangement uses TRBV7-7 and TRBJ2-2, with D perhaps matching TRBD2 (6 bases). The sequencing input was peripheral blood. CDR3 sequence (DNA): TGTGCTAGCAGCAGAGAGGAGGGTACCAACACCGGGGAGCTGTTTTTT. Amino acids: CASSREEGTNTGELFF.